This T cell receptor beta chain was found in a study of OX40 agonist ivuxolimab in advanced cancers. Study at large: Partial responses were achieved by three patients: one hepatocellular carcinoma, two cutaneous melanoma.

General study points: The investigators did not determine what antigen specificity the expanded peripheral T cells had.

CDR3 length: 13 residues. Per the germline V gene, CDR1 is MNHEY and CDR2 is SMNVEV (reference sequence). Trimming took 10 bases from V and 0 from J, leaving 9 bases between them. Worth noting for this clone: Antigen unknown.

Only in-frame clones appear in the TCRdb table, and some are missing; sequencing was by immunoSEQ multiplex PCR. The sample has tens of thousands of clones; about 83% are singletons. This receptor was identified in an adult with an advanced solid tumor such as melanoma, head and neck, liver or kidney cancer. Sequencing was performed on CD4+ or CD8+ T cells sorted from blood, taken in a trial of the OX40 agonist ivuxolimab. V gene TRBV27 combines with J gene TRBJ2-2; D remains ambiguous. The CDR3 region is CATSHANTGELFF. CDR3 nucleotides: TGTGCCACCTCACACGCGAACACCGGGGAGCTGTTTTTT.